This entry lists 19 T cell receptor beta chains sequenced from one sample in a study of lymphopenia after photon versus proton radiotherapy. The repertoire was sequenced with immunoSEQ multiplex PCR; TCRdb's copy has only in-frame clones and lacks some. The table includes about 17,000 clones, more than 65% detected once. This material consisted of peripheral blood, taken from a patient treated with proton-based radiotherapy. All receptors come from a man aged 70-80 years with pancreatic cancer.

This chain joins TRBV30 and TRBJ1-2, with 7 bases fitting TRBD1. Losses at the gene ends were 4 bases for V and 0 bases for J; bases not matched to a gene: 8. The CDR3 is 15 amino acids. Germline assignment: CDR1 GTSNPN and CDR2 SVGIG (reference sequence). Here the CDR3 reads CAWNSPGGANYGYTF. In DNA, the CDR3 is TGTGCCTGGAACTCCCCAGGGGGTGCTAACTATGGCTACACCTTC.

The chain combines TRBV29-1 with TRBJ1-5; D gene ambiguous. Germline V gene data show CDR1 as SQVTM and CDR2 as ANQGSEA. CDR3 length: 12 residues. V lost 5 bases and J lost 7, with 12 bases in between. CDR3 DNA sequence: TGCAGCGTTCTCTCGGGGAACCAGCCCCAGCATTTT. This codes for CSVLSGNQPQHF.

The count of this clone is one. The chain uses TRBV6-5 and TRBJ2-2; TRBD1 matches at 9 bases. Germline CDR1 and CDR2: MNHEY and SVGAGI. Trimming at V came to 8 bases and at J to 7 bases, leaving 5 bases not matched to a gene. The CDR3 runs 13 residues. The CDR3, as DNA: TGTGCCAGCCTTACAGGGGGCGGCGGGGAGCTGTTTTTT. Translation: CASLTGGGGELFF.

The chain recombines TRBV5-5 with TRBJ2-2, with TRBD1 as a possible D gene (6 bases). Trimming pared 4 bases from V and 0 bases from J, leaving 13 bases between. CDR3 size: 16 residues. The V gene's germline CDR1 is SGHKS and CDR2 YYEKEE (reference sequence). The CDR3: CASSTWTAANTGELFF. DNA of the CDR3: TGTGCCAGCAGCACTTGGACAGCCGCGAACACCGGGGAGCTGTTTTTT.

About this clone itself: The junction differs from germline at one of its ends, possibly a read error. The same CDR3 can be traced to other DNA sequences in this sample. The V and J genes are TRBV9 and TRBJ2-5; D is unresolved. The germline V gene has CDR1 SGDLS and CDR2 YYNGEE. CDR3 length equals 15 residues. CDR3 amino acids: CASSVDGWWQETQYF. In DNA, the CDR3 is TGCGCCAGCAGCGTAGATGGCTGGTGGCAAGAGACCCAGTACTTC.

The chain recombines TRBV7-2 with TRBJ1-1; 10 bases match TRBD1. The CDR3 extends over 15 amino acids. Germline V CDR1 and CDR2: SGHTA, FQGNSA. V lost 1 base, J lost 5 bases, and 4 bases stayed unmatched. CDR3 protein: CASSLDGTGETEAFF. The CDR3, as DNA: TGTGCCAGCAGCTTAGATGGGACAGGGGAGACTGAAGCTTTCTTT.

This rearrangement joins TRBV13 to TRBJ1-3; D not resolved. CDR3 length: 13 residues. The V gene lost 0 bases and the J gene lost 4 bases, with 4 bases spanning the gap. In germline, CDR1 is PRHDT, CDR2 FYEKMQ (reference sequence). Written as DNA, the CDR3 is TGTGCCAGCAGCTTAGGCCGAGGAAACACCATATATTTT. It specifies CASSLGRGNTIYF.

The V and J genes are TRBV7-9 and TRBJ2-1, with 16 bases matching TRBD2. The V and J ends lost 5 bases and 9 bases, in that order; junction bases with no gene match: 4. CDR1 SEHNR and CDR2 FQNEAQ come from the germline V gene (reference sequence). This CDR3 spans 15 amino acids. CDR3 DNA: TGTGCCAGCAGCACGGGACTAGCGGGAGGGGCTGAGCAGTTCTTC. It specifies CASSTGLAGGAEQFF.

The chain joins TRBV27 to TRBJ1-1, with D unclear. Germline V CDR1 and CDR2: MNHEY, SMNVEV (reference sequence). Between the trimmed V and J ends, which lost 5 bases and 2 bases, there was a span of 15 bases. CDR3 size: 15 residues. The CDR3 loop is CASSGHRLSNTEAFF. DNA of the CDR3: TGTGCCAGCAGTGGTCATCGTCTGTCTAACACTGAAGCTTTCTTT.

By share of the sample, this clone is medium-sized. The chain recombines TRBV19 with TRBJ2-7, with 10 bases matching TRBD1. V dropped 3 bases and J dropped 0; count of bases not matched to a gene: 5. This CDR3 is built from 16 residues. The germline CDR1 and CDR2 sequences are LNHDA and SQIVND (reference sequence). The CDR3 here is CASSMLGQGDSYEQYF. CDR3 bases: TGTGCCAGTAGTATGCTAGGACAGGGGGACTCCTACGAGCAGTACTTC.

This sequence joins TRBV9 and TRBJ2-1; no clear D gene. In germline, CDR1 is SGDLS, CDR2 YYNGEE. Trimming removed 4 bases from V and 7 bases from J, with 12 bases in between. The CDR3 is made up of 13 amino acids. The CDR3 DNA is TGTGCCAGCAGCCCGACATACCGAAATGAGCAGTTCTTC. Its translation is CASSPTYRNEQFF.

The CDR3 protein is CASRPQGKMNTEAFF. CDR3 sequence (DNA): TGTGCCAGCAGGCCACAGGGAAAGATGAACACTGAAGCTTTCTTT. The chain joins TRBV7-9 to TRBJ1-1, with a weak D call TRBD1 (6 bases). Trimming cost V 6 bases and J 0 bases, with 14 bases left between them. Germline V gives CDR1 SEHNR, CDR2 FQNEAQ (reference sequence). CDR3 length: 15 residues. The full variable domain, its missing parts supplied by reference TRBV7-9 and TRBJ1-1, is DTGVSQNPRHKITKRGQNVTFRCDPISEHNRLYWYRQTLGQGPEFLTYFQNEAQLEKSRLLSDRFSAERPKGSFSTLEIQRTEQGDSAMYLCASRPQGKMNTEAFFGQGTRLTVV.

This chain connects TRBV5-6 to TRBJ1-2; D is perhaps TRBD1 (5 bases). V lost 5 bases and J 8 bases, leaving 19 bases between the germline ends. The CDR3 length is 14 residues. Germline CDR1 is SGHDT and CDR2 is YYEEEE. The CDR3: CASRQAGIPTGYTF. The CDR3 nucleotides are TGTGCCAGCAGACAAGCAGGGATCCCCACGGGCTACACCTTC.

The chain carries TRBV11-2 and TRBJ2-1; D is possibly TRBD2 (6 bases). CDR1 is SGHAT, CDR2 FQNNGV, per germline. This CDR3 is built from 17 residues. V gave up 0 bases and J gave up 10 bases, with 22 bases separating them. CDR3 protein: CASSLDTGVDSRREQFF. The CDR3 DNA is TGTGCCAGCAGCTTAGATACGGGGGTCGACTCTAGAAGGGAGCAGTTCTTC.

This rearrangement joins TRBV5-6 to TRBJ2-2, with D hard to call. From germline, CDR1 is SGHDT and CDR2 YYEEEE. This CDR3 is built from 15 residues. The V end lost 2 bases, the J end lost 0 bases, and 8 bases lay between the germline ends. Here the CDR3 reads CASSFQRTNTGELFF. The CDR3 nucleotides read TGTGCCAGCAGCTTTCAACGGACGAACACCGGGGAGCTGTTTTTT.

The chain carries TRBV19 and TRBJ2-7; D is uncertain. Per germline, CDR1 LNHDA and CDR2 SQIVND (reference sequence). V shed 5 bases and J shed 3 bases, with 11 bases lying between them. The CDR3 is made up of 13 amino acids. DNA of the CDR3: TGTGCCAGTAGTCGGCTACCCGGCTACGAGCAGTACTTC. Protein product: CASSRLPGYEQYF.

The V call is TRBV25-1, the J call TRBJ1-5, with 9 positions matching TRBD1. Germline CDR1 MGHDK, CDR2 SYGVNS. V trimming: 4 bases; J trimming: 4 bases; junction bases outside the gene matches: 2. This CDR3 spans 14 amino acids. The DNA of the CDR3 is TGTGCCAGCAGTGTCGGGACAGGGAATCAGCCCCAGCATTTT. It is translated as CASSVGTGNQPQHF.

The CDR3 nucleotides read TGTGCCAGCTCACCGGGACAGGGGGCGCGAAGAGAGACCCAGTACTTC. Its translation is CASSPGQGARRETQYF. The genes are TRBV18 and TRBJ2-5; 12 positions agree with TRBD1. In germline, CDR1 is KGHSH, CDR2 LQKENI. V lost 3 bases and J lost 4; bases outside the gene matches: 6. The CDR3 is 16 residues long.

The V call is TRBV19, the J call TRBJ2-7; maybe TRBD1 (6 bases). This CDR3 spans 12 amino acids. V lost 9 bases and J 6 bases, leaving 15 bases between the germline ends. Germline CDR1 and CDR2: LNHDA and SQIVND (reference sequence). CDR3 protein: CASRTQGREQYF. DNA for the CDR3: TGTGCCAGCCGTACACAGGGTCGCGAGCAGTACTTC.